Shown below are 14 T cell receptor beta chains from a single sample sequenced in a study of blood T cell repertoires in COVID-19. Sequencing was performed with immunoSEQ multiplex PCR; in TCRdb, only in-frame clones are kept and a portion is missing. In the table there are 20,000 to 25,000 clones, 91% of which are singletons. Input material: peripheral blood. All receptors derive from a man aged 65 to 79 with active COVID-19.

The chain recombines TRBV28 with TRBJ1-5; maybe TRBD1 (5 bases). CDR1 and CDR2 (germline): MDHEN, SYDVKM. This CDR3 contains 12 residues. Trimming removed 6 bases from V and 6 bases from J, with 9 bases in between. CDR3 in amino acids: CASSWGGQPQHF. The DNA of the CDR3 is TGTGCCAGCAGCTGGGGGGGTCAGCCCCAGCATTTT.

The chain has TRBV3-1 (or the pseudogene TRBV3-2) and TRBJ2-3; the D gene is possibly TRBD2 (5 bases). This CDR3 comprises 12 residues. Trimming removed 0 bases from V and 10 bases from J, with 8 bases in between. Per germline, CDR1 LGHDT and CDR2 YNNKEL (reference sequence). CDR3 DNA: TGTGCCAGCAGCCAAGACCCGAGGGCGCAGTATTTT. The encoded protein is CASSQDPRAQYF.

This chain connects TRBV5-1 to TRBJ2-1; 8 positions agree with TRBD2. Germline assignment: CDR1 SGHRS and CDR2 YFSETQ. Losses at the gene ends were 4 bases for V and 3 bases for J; bases not matched to a gene: 6. There are 15 residues in the CDR3. CDR3 sequence reads: CASSLSGGSYNEQFF. CDR3 DNA: TGCGCCAGCAGCCTGTCGGGGGGGAGCTACAATGAGCAGTTCTTC.

The genes are TRBV19 and TRBJ1-2; no definite D call. V was clipped by 1 base and J by 6 bases, with 21 bases between them. CDR3 size: 17 residues. Germline CDR1 and CDR2: LNHDA and SQIVND (reference sequence). The DNA of the CDR3 is TGTGCCAGTAGTATAGGGTGGAAGTGGGCAGAAACGAATGGCTACACCTTC. As protein: CASSIGWKWAETNGYTF.

CDR3 in DNA: TGTGCCAGCAGCGCGGACAGGGGGCGCGACTATGGCTACACCTTC. Translation gives CASSADRGRDYGYTF. This chain connects TRBV9 to TRBJ1-2; 11 positions agree with TRBD1. CDR1 SGDLS and CDR2 YYNGEE come from the germline V gene. This CDR3 is built from 15 residues. J gave up 3 bases and V 3 bases, and 4 bases lay outside the gene matches. Together with reference TRBV9 and TRBJ1-2, the CDR3 gives the full variable domain: DSGVTQTPKHLITATGQRVTLRCSPRSGDLSVYWYQQSLDQGLQFLIQYYNGEERAKGNILERFSAQQFPDLHSELNLSSLELGDSALYFCASSADRGRDYGYTFGSGTRLTVV.

This chain connects TRBV9 to TRBJ1-1, with D possibly being TRBD1 (6 bases). Germline V gene sequence: CDR1 SGDLS, CDR2 YYNGEE. The CDR3 loop spans 15 amino acids. Trimming cost V 3 bases and J 1 base, with 13 bases left between them. The CDR3 protein is CASSATGTQNTEAFF. The CDR3 nucleotides read TGTGCCAGCAGCGCGACCGGGACACAGAACACTGAAGCTTTCTTT.

CDR3 in amino acids: CASSVQGSGANVLTF. The CDR3 DNA reads TGTGCCAGTAGTGTACAGGGGTCTGGGGCCAACGTCCTGACTTTC. The chain joins TRBV19 to TRBJ2-6, with 7 bases that match TRBD1. In germline, CDR1 is LNHDA, CDR2 SQIVND (reference sequence). This CDR3 has 15 residues. The V and J ends lost 5 bases and 1 base, in that order; junction bases with no gene match: 2. The full variable domain, with the rest looked up from reference TRBV19 and TRBJ2-6, is DGGITQSPKYLFRKEGQNVTLSCEQNLNHDAMYWYRQDPGQGLRLIYYSQIVNDFQKGDIAEGYSVSREKKESFPLTVTSAQKNPTAFYLCASSVQGSGANVLTFGAGSRLTVL.

The genes are TRBV5-6 and TRBJ2-5; 14 nucleotides match TRBD2. Germline V CDR1 and CDR2: SGHDT, YYEEEE. The CDR3 runs 16 residues. The V gene end was trimmed by 2 bases and the J gene end by 2 bases; junction bases not matched to a gene: 2. The CDR3 region is CASSLGLAGGQETQYF. In DNA, the CDR3 is TGTGCCAGCAGCTTAGGACTAGCGGGGGGACAAGAGACCCAGTACTTC.

The chain couples TRBV7-3 to TRBJ2-2; a possible D gene is TRBD2 (6 bases). V dropped 5 bases and J dropped 1 base, with 14 bases sitting between them. The V gene's germline CDR1 is SGHTA and CDR2 FQGTGA. This CDR3 is 16 amino acids long. CDR3 amino acids: CASSDPGLKNTGELFF. CDR3 DNA sequence: TGTGCCAGCAGCGACCCGGGACTTAAGAACACCGGGGAGCTGTTTTTT.

V usage is TRBV5-4 and J usage is TRBJ2-3, with 9 bases fitting TRBD2. Per germline, CDR1 SGHNT and CDR2 YYREEE (reference sequence). The junction had 7 bases not matched to a gene; V was cut back by 4 bases and J by 1 base. The CDR3 contains 16 residues. This CDR3 is CASSRAGGRGTDTQYF. Written as DNA, the CDR3 is TGTGCCAGCAGCCGGGCGGGGGGGCGAGGCACAGATACGCAGTATTTT.

This sequence joins TRBV7-9 and TRBJ1-2; no clear D gene. Per germline, CDR1 SEHNR and CDR2 FQNEAQ (reference sequence). Trimming stripped 1 base from V and 7 bases from J, with 7 bases between. The CDR3 has 12 residues. CDR3 amino acids: CASSLEEGGYTF. DNA of the CDR3: TGTGCCAGCAGCTTAGAAGAGGGTGGCTACACCTTC. Based on the CDR3 plus reference TRBV7-9 and TRBJ1-2, the full variable domain is DTGVSQNPRHKITKRGQNVTFRCDPISEHNRLYWYRQTLGQGPEFLTYFQNEAQLEKSRLLSDRFSAERPKGSFSTLEIQRTEQGDSAMYLCASSLEEGGYTFGSGTRLTVV.

V is TRBV30 and J is TRBJ1-3; D perhaps matches TRBD1 (6 bases). V was trimmed by 0 bases and J by 3 bases, leaving 9 bases between them. The CDR3 runs 14 residues. Germline V CDR1 and CDR2: GTSNPN, SVGIG (reference sequence). This CDR3 reads CAWSVQGSGNTIYF. CDR3 coding DNA: TGTGCCTGGAGTGTACAGGGAAGTGGAAACACCATATATTTT.

This chain connects TRBV29-1 to TRBJ2-3; a possible D gene is TRBD1 (7 bases). Germline loops: CDR1 SQVTM, CDR2 ANQGSEA. This CDR3 is built from 16 residues. Trimming took off 3 bases at V and 0 bases at J, with 16 bases between the two ends. The CDR3 here is CSVEGVRGQSTDTQYF. CDR3 bases: TGCAGCGTTGAGGGAGTGCGGGGACAGAGCACAGATACGCAGTATTTT.

CDR3 sequence reads: CAWSIQVGTDTQYF. The CDR3 DNA sequence: TGTGCCTGGAGTATTCAGGTTGGGACAGATACGCAGTATTTT. This chain joins TRBV30 and TRBJ2-3; no definite D call. Germline V lookup: CDR1 GTSNPN, CDR2 SVGIG (reference sequence). Trimming pared 2 bases from V and 3 bases from J, leaving 12 bases between. The length of the CDR3 is 14 residues.